Listed below are T cell receptor beta chains from one sample, sequenced in a study of T-cell memory formation after mild COVID-19. TCRdb re-called the 5' RACE reads with MiXCR, one entry per CDR3 protein. The sample lists roughly 580,000 distinct CDR3 sequences; roughly 18% were seen once. The sample taken for sequencing was PBMCs or a T cell subset sorted from them (not recorded which). These receptors were obtained from an adult woman who had mild COVID-19 (a few samples of this study predate the infection). Cell type and time point are not known. CDR3s include the opening cysteine and the closing phenylalanine or tryptophan. The order of the fields is D gene, V gene, clone size, J gene, CDR3 protein, CDR3 DNA. A D gene is named only where the DNA matches it firmly. A row's size may be missing; if present it is once, few, many or a size class.

D: NA; V: TRBV2; size: few; J: TRBJ2-1; CDR3: CASSPGASAPHEQFF; DNA: TGTGCCAGCAGTCCTGGGGCTAGCGCCCCCCATGAGCAGTTCTTC
D: NA; V: TRBV2; size: few; J: TRBJ2-7; CDR3: CASMSDSYEQYF; DNA: TGTGCCAGCATGTCAGACTCCTACGAGCAGTACTTC
D: NA; V: TRBV6-5; size: few; J: TRBJ1-2; CDR3: CASSSPRGVNYGYTF; DNA: TGTGCCAGCAGTTCCCCCCGGGGAGTTAACTATGGCTACACCTTC
D: TRBD1; V: TRBV9; size: few; J: TRBJ2-3; CDR3: CASTKQGANTDTQYF; DNA: TGTGCCAGCACCAAACAGGGGGCTAACACAGATACGCAGTATTTT
D: NA; V: TRBV30; size: few; J: TRBJ2-7; CDR3: CAWSAPGHPYEQYF; DNA: TGTGCCTGGAGTGCCCCGGGACATCCGTACGAGCAGTACTTC
D: NA; V: TRBV2; size: NA; J: TRBJ1-1; CDR3: CAIRGGNTEAFF; DNA: TGTGCCATTCGCGGAGGGAACACTGAAGCTTTCTTT
D: NA; V: TRBV29-1; size: NA; J: TRBJ2-1; CDR3: CSVGGAGLSNEQFF; DNA: TGCAGCGTCGGAGGGGCGGGCCTTTCCAATGAGCAGTTCTTC
D: TRBD2; V: TRBV30; size: NA; J: TRBJ2-3; CDR3: CAYTSGRLGNTQYF; DNA: TGTGCCTATACCAGCGGGAGGCTGGGGAATACGCAGTATTTT
D: TRBD1; V: TRBV9; size: NA; J: TRBJ2-6; CDR3: CASSGTGLAPGANVLTF; DNA: TGTGCCAGCAGCGGGACAGGCTTAGCTCCTGGGGCCAACGTCCTGACTTTC
D: TRBD1; V: TRBV4-3; size: few; J: TRBJ1-2; CDR3: CASSQDTQRTGSNYGYTF; DNA: TGCGCCAGCAGCCAAGATACCCAGAGGACAGGGTCCAATTATGGCTACACCTTC
D: TRBD2; V: TRBV5-1; size: many; J: TRBJ2-1; CDR3: CASGGGSADNEQFF; DNA: TGCGCCAGCGGGGGGGGATCCGCGGACAATGAGCAGTTCTTC
D: NA; V: TRBV20-1; size: few; J: TRBJ2-7; CDR3: CSARLVHNYEQYF; DNA: TGCAGTGCTAGGCTGGTACACAACTACGAGCAGTACTTC
D: TRBD1; V: TRBV3-1; size: many; J: TRBJ2-1; CDR3: CASSLGQVSYNEQFF; DNA: TGTGCCAGCAGCCTCGGACAGGTCTCCTACAATGAGCAGTTCTTC
D: NA; V: TRBV7-8; size: NA; J: TRBJ2-7; CDR3: CASSLASSGRTSYEQYF; DNA: TGTGCCAGCAGCTTAGCTTCTTCGGGACGGACCTCCTACGAGCAGTACTTC
D: NA; V: TRBV12-3/TRBV12-4; size: NA; J: TRBJ2-2; CDR3: CASSLQAYNTGELFF; DNA: TGTGCCAGCAGTTTACAGGCTTATAACACCGGGGAGCTGTTTTTT
D: NA; V: TRBV6-5; size: NA; J: TRBJ1-1; CDR3: CASSYTGANLEAFF; DNA: TGTGCCAGCAGTTACACGGGGGCGAACCTTGAAGCTTTCTTT
D: TRBD1; V: TRBV6-6; size: NA; J: TRBJ2-5; CDR3: CASSPRDSDGKTQYF; DNA: TGTGCCAGCAGTCCCAGGGACAGCGATGGAAAGACCCAGTACTTC
D: NA; V: TRBV7-3; size: few; J: TRBJ2-2; CDR3: CASSLSGLPGGELFF; DNA: TGTGCCAGCAGCTTGTCGGGACTCCCGGGCGGGGAGCTGTTTTTT
D: TRBD1; V: TRBV12-3/TRBV12-4; size: NA; J: TRBJ1-2; CDR3: CASSSPGQGIYGYTF; DNA: TGTGCCAGCAGTTCCCCGGGACAGGGCATCTATGGCTACACCTTC
D: NA; V: TRBV6-6; size: NA; J: TRBJ2-7; CDR3: CASSLPPLRGSSYEQYF; DNA: TGTGCCAGCAGTCTACCCCCCTTGAGGGGGAGCTCCTACGAGCAGTACTTC
D: TRBD2; V: TRBV5-1; size: many; J: TRBJ2-5; CDR3: CASSLAGLAGGQETQYF; DNA: TGCGCCAGCAGCTTGGCCGGACTAGCGGGGGGGCAAGAGACCCAGTACTTC
D: TRBD1; V: TRBV12-3/TRBV12-4; size: NA; J: TRBJ1-3; CDR3: CASSSTGTGFPNTIYF; DNA: TGTGCCAGCAGTTCAACCGGGACAGGTTTCCCCAACACCATATATTTT
D: NA; V: TRBV30; size: NA; J: TRBJ1-1; CDR3: CAWSTGLQNTEAFF; DNA: TGTGCCTGGAGTACTGGACTGCAGAACACTGAAGCTTTCTTT
D: NA; V: TRBV12-3/TRBV12-4; size: many; J: TRBJ2-3; CDR3: CASSLDATSTDTQYF; DNA: TGTGCCAGCAGTTTGGACGCTACCAGCACAGATACGCAGTATTTT
D: NA; V: TRBV7-7; size: many; J: TRBJ2-1; CDR3: CASSSSQGSSYNEQFF; DNA: TGTGCCAGCAGCTCGTCCCAGGGGAGCTCCTACAATGAGCAGTTCTTC
D: TRBD2; V: TRBV4-2; size: NA; J: TRBJ2-7; CDR3: CASSPNGLAGESYEQYF; DNA: TGTGCCAGCAGCCCCAACGGACTAGCGGGAGAGTCCTACGAGCAGTACTTC
D: NA; V: TRBV5-1; size: NA; J: TRBJ1-2; CDR3: CASSPAGTGGYTF; DNA: TGCGCCAGCAGCCCGGCCGGGACTGGTGGCTACACCTTC
D: TRBD2; V: TRBV2; size: few; J: TRBJ2-1; CDR3: CASSELAGAPYNEQFF; DNA: TGTGCCAGCAGTGAACTAGCGGGGGCCCCCTACAATGAGCAGTTCTTC
D: NA; V: TRBV7-9; size: few; J: TRBJ2-5; CDR3: CASSIEAAGPETQYF; DNA: TGTGCCAGCAGCATTGAGGCTGCGGGGCCAGAGACCCAGTACTTC
D: TRBD1; V: TRBV5-1; size: NA; J: TRBJ1-4; CDR3: CASSKDRAVGLNEKLFF; DNA: TGCGCCAGCAGCAAGGACAGGGCCGTGGGTCTTAATGAAAAACTGTTTTTT
D: NA; V: TRBV6-2/TRBV6-3; size: few; J: TRBJ2-2; CDR3: CASSFQSTGELFF; DNA: TGTGCCAGCAGTTTCCAAAGTACCGGGGAGCTGTTTTTT
D: TRBD2; V: TRBV7-2; size: few; J: TRBJ2-7; CDR3: CASSLVGTSGRRYEQYF; DNA: TGTGCCAGCAGCTTAGTCGGGACTAGCGGGAGGCGGTACGAGCAGTACTTC
D: TRBD2; V: TRBV5-5; size: few; J: TRBJ2-1; CDR3: CASSYEASGSYNEQFF; DNA: TGTGCCAGCAGCTATGAGGCTAGCGGGTCCTACAATGAGCAGTTCTTC
D: TRBD2; V: TRBV12-3/TRBV12-4; size: NA; J: TRBJ2-1; CDR3: CASSFRLAGRNEQFF; DNA: TGTGCCAGCAGTTTTAGACTAGCGGGGAGAAATGAGCAGTTCTTC
D: NA; V: TRBV29-1; size: few; J: TRBJ1-2; CDR3: CSVEEPATGYGYTF; DNA: TGCAGCGTTGAAGAGCCTGCGACGGGCTATGGCTACACCTTC
D: TRBD1; V: TRBV7-3; size: NA; J: TRBJ2-3; CDR3: CASSLPILARDRPDTQYF; DNA: TGTGCCAGCAGCTTACCTATCTTGGCCCGGGACAGGCCAGATACGCAGTATTTT
D: NA; V: TRBV20-1; size: few; J: TRBJ1-1; CDR3: CSARDHPGGTEAFF; DNA: TGCAGTGCTAGAGATCATCCTGGGGGCACTGAAGCTTTCTTT
D: NA; V: TRBV7-9; size: few; J: TRBJ2-3; CDR3: CASSLLYTDTQYF; DNA: TGTGCCAGCAGCCTCTTATATACAGATACGCAGTATTTT
D: TRBD1; V: TRBV20-1; size: NA; J: TRBJ1-4; CDR3: CSARGVGTAIGDEKLFF; DNA: TGCAGTGCTAGAGGGGTCGGGACAGCCATCGGCGATGAAAAACTGTTTTTT
D: NA; V: TRBV7-8; size: few; J: TRBJ1-1; CDR3: CASSLQGPQLGAFF; DNA: TGTGCCAGCAGCTTACAAGGGCCACAGCTTGGTGCTTTCTTT
D: NA; V: TRBV6-2/TRBV6-3; size: few; J: TRBJ1-1; CDR3: CASSYVPRNTEAFF; DNA: TGTGCCAGCAGTTACGTTCCCAGAAACACTGAAGCTTTCTTT
D: NA; V: TRBV5-1; size: NA; J: TRBJ2-1; CDR3: CASSPQGGNFNNEQFF; DNA: TGCGCCAGCAGCCCACAAGGGGGAAATTTTAACAATGAGCAGTTCTTC
D: NA; V: TRBV10-3; size: few; J: TRBJ2-1; CDR3: CAIRQAKDLYNEQFF; DNA: TGTGCCATCAGGCAAGCCAAGGACTTATACAATGAGCAGTTCTTC
D: TRBD2; V: TRBV24-1; size: few; J: TRBJ2-3; CDR3: CATSPGGTSTDTQYF; DNA: TGTGCCACCAGCCCCGGGGGGACGTCCACAGATACGCAGTATTTT
D: TRBD2; V: TRBV12-3/TRBV12-4; size: NA; J: TRBJ2-3; CDR3: CASSPGLGLAGGPSTDTQYF; DNA: TGTGCCAGCAGCCCGGGGCTGGGACTAGCGGGAGGGCCTAGCACAGATACGCAGTATTTT
D: NA; V: TRBV20-1; size: NA; J: TRBJ2-3; CDR3: CSARGAGTDTQYF; DNA: TGCAGTGCTAGAGGGGCCGGGACAGATACGCAGTATTTT
D: NA; V: TRBV4-1; size: few; J: TRBJ1-6; CDR3: CASRLADGGGSPLHF; DNA: TGCGCCAGCAGGCTTGCAGACGGTGGGGGTTCACCCCTCCACTTT
D: TRBD2; V: TRBV5-6; size: few; J: TRBJ2-7; CDR3: CASSLETSGYYEQYF; DNA: TGTGCCAGCAGCTTGGAGACTAGCGGATACTACGAGCAGTACTTC
D: NA; V: TRBV2; size: NA; J: TRBJ1-1; CDR3: CASIPFGRGNTEAFF; DNA: TGTGCCAGCATCCCTTTCGGCAGGGGGAACACTGAAGCTTTCTTT
D: NA; V: TRBV6-6; size: few; J: TRBJ1-1; CDR3: CASTDGSYTEAFF; DNA: TGTGCCAGCACCGACGGGTCCTACACTGAAGCTTTCTTT
D: TRBD1; V: TRBV7-6; size: NA; J: TRBJ2-3; CDR3: CASSLLWGQGLIGTDTQYF; DNA: TGTGCCAGCAGCTTACTGTGGGGACAGGGTCTTATTGGGACAGATACGCAGTATTTT
D: NA; V: TRBV5-1; size: NA; J: TRBJ1-1; CDR3: CASSYEGPTEAFF; DNA: TGCGCCAGCAGCTATGAAGGACCCACTGAAGCTTTCTTT
D: TRBD1; V: TRBV4-1; size: NA; J: TRBJ2-7; CDR3: CASSHGQGNYEQYF; DNA: TGCGCCAGCAGCCATGGACAGGGAAACTACGAGCAGTACTTC